Given below is one T cell receptor beta chain in context. Its cognate antigen is unknown. A universal primer site arose from template switching, and cDNA bore unique molecular identifiers. One entry per CDR3 protein, called by TCRdb with MiXCR from the 5' RACE reads. Here the sample spans 1.5 million to 2 million distinct CDR3 sequences, around 33% being singletons. This specimen belongs to a study of identical twins. Broader study findings: Out-of-frame TCR alpha sharing observed in monozygotic twins exceeded model estimates.

Germline-derived CDR1 and CDR2 are MNHNY and SVGAGI (reference sequence). The CDR3 sequence is 16 residues long. V lost 2 bases, J lost 0 bases, and 11 bases lay in between. Healthy Caucasians were all of the donors. The sample comprised cord blood. J is TRBJ2-1 and V is TRBV6-6; a possible D gene is TRBD1 (5 bases). The sequence derives from a newborn girl in good health. CDR3 sequence: CASSYGQFFSYNEQFF. The CDR3 coding sequence is TGTGCCAGCAGTTACGGACAATTCTTCTCCTACAATGAGCAGTTCTTC.